The clone carrying this T cell receptor (beta chain) was picked up many times. Its antigen is undetermined. The data were obtained in a study of T cells after posttransplantation cyclophosphamide. Study-level results: Blood and skin or GI T cell repertoires showed limited TRB overlap.

TCRdb's copy holds only in-frame clones and misses some; the assay was immunoSEQ multiplex PCR. The sample yields tens of thousands of clones, without any singletons. Germline assignment: CDR1 MNHEY and CDR2 SMNVEV (reference sequence). Trimming removed 2 bases from V and 9 bases from J; junction bases left unmatched: 8. The CDR3 spans 15 residues. Sequencing was performed on PBMCs. This sequence joins TRBV27 and TRBJ2-1, with 9 bases aligning to TRBD1. The sequence was obtained from a man aged 50 or older in good health, CMV-negative, and a related stem cell transplant donor. In DNA form, the CDR3 reads TGTGCCAGCAGTTTAAACCTACAGGGGGCAGGTGAGCAGTTCTTC. It codes for CASSLNLQGAGEQFF.